The clone carrying this T cell receptor beta chain turned up a few times. In TCRdb, the 5' RACE reads were re-called with MiXCR into one record per CDR3 protein. The data show 150,000 to 200,000 distinct CDR3 sequences, 11% seen once. Between the trimmed V and J ends, which lost 0 bases and 3 bases, there was a span of 8 bases. The CDR3 is 14 residues long. In germline, CDR1 is SGHDT, CDR2 YYEEEE. The sample originates from a study of T-cell memory formation after mild COVID-19. Sequenced material: PBMCs or a T cell subset sorted from them (not recorded which). The V and J genes are TRBV5-6 and TRBJ2-3, with D possibly TRBD1 on 6 matching bases. This receptor was identified in a man younger than 30 who had mild COVID-19 (a few samples of this study predate the infection). Cell type and time point are not known. The CDR3, as DNA: TGTGCCAGCAGCTTGGCCGGGACAACAGATACGCAGTATTTT. This codes for CASSLAGTTDTQYF.